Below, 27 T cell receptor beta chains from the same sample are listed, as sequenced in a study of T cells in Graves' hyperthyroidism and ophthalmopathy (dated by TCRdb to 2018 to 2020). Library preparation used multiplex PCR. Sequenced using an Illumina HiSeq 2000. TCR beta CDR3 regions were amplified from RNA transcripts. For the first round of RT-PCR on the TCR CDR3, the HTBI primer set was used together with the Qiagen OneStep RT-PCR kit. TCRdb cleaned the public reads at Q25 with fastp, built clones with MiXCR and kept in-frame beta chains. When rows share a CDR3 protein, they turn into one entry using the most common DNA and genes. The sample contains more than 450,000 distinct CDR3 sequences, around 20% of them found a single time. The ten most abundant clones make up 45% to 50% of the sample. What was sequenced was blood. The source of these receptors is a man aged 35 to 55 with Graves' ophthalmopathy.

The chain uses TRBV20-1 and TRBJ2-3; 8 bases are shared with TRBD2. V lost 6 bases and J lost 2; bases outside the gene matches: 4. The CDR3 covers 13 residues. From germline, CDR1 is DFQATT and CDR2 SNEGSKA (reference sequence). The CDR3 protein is CSAPGGTTDTQYF. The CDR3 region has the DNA TGCAGTGCGCCGGGAGGGACCACAGATACGCAGTATTTT.

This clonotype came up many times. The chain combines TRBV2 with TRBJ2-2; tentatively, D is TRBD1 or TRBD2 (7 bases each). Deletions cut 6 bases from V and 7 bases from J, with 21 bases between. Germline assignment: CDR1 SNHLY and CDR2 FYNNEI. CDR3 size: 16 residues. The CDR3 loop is CASRGGGQRVIGELFF. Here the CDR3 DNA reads TGTGCCAGCAGGGGAGGGGGACAGCGAGTAATCGGGGAGCTGTTTTTT.

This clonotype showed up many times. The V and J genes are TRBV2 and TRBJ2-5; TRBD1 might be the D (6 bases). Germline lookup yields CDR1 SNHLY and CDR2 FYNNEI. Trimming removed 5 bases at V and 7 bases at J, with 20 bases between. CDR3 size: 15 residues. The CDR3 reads CASSQSGTTGGTQYF. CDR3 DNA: TGTGCCAGCAGTCAATCCGGGACAACCGGAGGGACCCAGTACTTC.

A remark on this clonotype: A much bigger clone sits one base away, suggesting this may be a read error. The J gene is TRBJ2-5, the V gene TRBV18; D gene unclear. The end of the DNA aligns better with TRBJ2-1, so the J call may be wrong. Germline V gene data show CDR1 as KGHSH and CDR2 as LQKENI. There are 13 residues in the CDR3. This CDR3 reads CASSPGYQETQFF. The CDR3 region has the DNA TGTGCCAGCTCACCGGGGTACCAAGAGACCCAGTTCTTC.

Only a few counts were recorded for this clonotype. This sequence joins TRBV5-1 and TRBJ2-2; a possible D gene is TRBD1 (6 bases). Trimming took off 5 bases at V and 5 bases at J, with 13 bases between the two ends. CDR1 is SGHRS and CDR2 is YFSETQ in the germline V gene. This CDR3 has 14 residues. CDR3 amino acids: CASSPDSLTGELFF. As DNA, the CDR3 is TGCGCCAGCAGTCCGGACAGCCTTACCGGGGAGCTGTTTTTT.

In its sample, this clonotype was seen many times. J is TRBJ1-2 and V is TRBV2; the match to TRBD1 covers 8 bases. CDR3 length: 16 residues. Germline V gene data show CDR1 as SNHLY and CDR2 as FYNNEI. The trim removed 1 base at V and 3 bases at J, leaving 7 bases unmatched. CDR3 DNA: TGTGCCAGCAGTGAAGGTTCAGGGGGCTTGTACTATGGCTACACCTTC. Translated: CASSEGSGGLYYGYTF.

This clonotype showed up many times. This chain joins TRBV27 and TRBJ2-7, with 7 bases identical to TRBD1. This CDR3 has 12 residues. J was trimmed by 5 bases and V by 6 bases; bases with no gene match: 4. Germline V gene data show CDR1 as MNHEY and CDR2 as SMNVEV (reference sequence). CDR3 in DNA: TGTGCCAGCAGCCAGACAGGGAACGAGCAGTACTTC. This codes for CASSQTGNEQYF.

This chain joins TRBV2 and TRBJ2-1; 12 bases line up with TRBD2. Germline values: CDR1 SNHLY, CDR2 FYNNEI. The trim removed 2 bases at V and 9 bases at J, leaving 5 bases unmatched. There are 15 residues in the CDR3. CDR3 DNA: TGTGCCAGCAGTGAACAGACTAGCGGGAGTGGTGAGCAGTTCTTC. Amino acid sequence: CASSEQTSGSGEQFF.

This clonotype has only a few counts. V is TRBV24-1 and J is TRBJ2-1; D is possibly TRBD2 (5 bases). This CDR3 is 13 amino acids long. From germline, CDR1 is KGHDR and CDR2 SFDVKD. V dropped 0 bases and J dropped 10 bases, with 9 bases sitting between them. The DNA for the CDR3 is TGTGCCACCAGTGATTTGGCGAGAGGGGAGCAGTTCTTC. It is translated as CATSDLARGEQFF.

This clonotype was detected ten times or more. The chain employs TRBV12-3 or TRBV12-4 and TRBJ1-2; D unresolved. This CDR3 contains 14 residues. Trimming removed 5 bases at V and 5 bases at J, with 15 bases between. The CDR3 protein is CASSKAGRIYGYTF. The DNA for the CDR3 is TGTGCCAGCAGTAAGGCCGGACGGATTTATGGCTACACCTTC.

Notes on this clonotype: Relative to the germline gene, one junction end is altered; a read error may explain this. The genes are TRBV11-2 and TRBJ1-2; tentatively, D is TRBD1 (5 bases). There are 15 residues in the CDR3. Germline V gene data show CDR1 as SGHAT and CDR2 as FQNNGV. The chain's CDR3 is CASSPTGGAFYGCTF. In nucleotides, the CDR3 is TGTGCCAGCAGCCCCACGGGAGGGGCTTTCTATGGCTGCACCTTC.

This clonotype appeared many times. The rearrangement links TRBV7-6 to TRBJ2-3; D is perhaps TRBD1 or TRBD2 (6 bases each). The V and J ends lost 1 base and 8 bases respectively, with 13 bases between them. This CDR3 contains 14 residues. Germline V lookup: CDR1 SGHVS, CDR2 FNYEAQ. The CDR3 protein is CASSLDGGGSTQYF. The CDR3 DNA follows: TGTGCCAGCAGCTTAGACGGGGGCGGTAGTACGCAGTATTTT. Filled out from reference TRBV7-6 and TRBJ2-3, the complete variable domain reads GAGVSQSPRYKVTKRGQDVALRCDPISGHVSLYWYRQALGQGPEFLTYFNYEAQQDKSGLPNDRFSAERPEGSISTLTIQRTEQRDSAMYRCASSLDGGGSTQYFGPGTRLTVL.

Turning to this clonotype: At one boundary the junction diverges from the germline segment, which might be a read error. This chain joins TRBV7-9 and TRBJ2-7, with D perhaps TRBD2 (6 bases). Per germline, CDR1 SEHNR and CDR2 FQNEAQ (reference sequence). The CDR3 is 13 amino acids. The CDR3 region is CASNLRGTYEQYF. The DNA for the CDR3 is TGTGCCAGCAACTTACGGGGGACCTACGAGCAGTACTTC. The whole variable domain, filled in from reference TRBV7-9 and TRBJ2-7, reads DTGVSQNPRHKITKRGQNVTFRCDPISEHNRLYWYRQTLGQGPEFLTYFQNEAQLEKSRLLSDRFSAERPKGSFSTLEIQRTEQGDSAMYLCASNLRGTYEQYFGPGTRLTVT.

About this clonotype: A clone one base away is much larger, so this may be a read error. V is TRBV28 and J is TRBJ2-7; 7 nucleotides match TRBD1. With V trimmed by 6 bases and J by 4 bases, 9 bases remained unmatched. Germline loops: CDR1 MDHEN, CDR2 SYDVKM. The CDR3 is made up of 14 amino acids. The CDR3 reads CASSSTGKGYEQYF. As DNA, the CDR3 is TGTGCCAGCAGCTCGACAGGGAAGGGGTACGAGCAGTACTTC.

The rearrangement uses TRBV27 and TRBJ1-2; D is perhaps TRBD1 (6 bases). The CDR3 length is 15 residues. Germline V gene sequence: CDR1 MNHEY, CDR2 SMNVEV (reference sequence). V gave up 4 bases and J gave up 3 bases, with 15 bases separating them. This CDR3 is CASSSQGTEYYGYTF. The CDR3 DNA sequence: TGTGCCAGCAGTTCGCAGGGGACCGAATACTATGGCTACACCTTC.

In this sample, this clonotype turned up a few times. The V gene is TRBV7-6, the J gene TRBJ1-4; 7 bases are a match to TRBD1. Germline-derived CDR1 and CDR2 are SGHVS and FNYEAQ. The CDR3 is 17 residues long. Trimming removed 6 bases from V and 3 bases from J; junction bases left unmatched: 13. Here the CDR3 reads CASSRRGVGGPNEKLFF. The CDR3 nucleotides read TGTGCCAGCAGTCGCAGGGGGGTCGGGGGCCCTAATGAAAAACTGTTTTTT.

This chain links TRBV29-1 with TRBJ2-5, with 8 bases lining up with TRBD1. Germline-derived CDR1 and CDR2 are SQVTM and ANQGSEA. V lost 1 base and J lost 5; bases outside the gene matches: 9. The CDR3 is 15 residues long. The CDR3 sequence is CSVEGAQGAAETQYF. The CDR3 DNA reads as TGCAGCGTTGAAGGGGCTCAGGGGGCGGCGGAGACCCAGTACTTC.

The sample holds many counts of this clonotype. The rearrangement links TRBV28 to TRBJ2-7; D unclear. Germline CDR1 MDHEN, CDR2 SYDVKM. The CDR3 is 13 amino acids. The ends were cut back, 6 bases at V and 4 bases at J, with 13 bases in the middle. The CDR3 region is CASRASSVYEQYF. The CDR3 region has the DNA TGTGCCAGCAGGGCATCTTCGGTTTACGAGCAGTACTTC. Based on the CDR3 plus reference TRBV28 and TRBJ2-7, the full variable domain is DVKVTQSSRYLVKRTGEKVFLECVQDMDHENMFWYRQDPGLGLRLIYFSYDVKMKEKGDIPEGYSVSREKKERFSLILESASTNQTSMYLCASRASSVYEQYFGPGTRLTVT.

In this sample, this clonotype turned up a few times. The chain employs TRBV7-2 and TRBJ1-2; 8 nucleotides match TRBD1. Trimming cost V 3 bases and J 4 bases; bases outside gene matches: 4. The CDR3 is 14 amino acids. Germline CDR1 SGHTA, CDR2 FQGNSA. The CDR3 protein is CASSFPGQAYGYTF. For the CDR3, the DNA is TGTGCCAGCAGCTTCCCGGGACAGGCCTATGGCTACACCTTC.

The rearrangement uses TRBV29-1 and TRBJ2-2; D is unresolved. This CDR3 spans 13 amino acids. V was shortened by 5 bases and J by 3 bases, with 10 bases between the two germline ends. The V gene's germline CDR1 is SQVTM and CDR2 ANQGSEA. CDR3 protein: CSVLSPYTGELFF. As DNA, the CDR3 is TGCAGCGTTCTAAGTCCCTACACCGGGGAGCTGTTTTTT.

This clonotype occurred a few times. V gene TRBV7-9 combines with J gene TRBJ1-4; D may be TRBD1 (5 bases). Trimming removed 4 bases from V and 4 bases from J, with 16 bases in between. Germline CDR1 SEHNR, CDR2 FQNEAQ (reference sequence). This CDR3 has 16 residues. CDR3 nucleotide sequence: TGTGCCAGCAGCTCCCGGGGCCTGGGGGGTAATGAAAAACTGTTTTTT. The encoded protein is CASSSRGLGGNEKLFF.

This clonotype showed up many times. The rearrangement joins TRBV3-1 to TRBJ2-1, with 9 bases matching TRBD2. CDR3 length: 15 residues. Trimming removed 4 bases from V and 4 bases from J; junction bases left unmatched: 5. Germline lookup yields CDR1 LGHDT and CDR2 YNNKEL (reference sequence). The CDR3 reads CASSRGGGGYNEQFF. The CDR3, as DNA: TGTGCCAGCAGCCGGGGCGGGGGGGGTTACAATGAGCAGTTCTTC.

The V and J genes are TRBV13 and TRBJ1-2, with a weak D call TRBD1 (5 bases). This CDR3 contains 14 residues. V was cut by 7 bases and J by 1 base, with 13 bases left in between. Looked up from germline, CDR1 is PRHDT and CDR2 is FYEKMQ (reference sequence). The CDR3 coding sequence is TGTGCCAGCAAGCCCCTGGACAATAACTATGGCTACACCTTC. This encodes CASKPLDNNYGYTF.

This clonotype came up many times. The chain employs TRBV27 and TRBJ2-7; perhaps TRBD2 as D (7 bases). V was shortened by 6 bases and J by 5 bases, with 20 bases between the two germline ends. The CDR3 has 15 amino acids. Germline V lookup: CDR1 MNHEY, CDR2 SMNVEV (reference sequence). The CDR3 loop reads CASSPRGGFLDEQYF. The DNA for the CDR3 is TGTGCCAGCAGCCCGAGGGGGGGGTTCCTAGACGAGCAGTACTTC.

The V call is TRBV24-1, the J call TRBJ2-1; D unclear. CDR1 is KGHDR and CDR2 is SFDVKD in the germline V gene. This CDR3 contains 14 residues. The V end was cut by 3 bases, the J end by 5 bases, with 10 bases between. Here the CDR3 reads CATSDPGRNNEQFF. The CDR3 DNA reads TGTGCCACCAGTGATCCCGGACGAAACAATGAGCAGTTCTTC.

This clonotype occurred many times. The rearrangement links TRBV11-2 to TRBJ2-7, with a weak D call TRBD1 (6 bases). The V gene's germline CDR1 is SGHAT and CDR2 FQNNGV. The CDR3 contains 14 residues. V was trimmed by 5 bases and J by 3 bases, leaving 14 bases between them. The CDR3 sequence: CASSRADSLYEQYF. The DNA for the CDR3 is TGTGCCAGCAGCCGTGCGGACAGCCTCTACGAGCAGTACTTC.

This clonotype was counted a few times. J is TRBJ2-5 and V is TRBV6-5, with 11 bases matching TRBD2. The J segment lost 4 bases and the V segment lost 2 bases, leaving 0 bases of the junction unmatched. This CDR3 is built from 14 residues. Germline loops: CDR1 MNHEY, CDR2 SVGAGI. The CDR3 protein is CASSYLAGGETQYF. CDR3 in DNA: TGTGCCAGCAGTTACCTAGCGGGAGGAGAGACCCAGTACTTC.